This is a list of T cell receptor beta chains from one sample in a study of CD8 T cells in Susac syndrome. MiXCR was run by TCRdb on the immunoSEQ multiplex PCR reads, yielding one entry per CDR3 protein. The repertoire has 140,000 to 150,000 distinct CDR3 sequences, 95% of them found once; the top ten carry about 0.08%. The sequenced material came from CD4+ T cells from PBMCs. Receptors were obtained from a human donor with Susac syndrome. The CDR3 runs from the conserved cysteine through the conserved F or W. Each record gives: J gene, clone size, V gene, D gene, CDR3 DNA, CDR3 protein. D genes are given only for firm matches. The size entry is marked missing in some rows and otherwise reads once, few, many or a size class.

>TRBJ2-7|.|TRBV20-1|.
TGCAGTCCATCTCGACAGAACTCCTACGAGCAGTACTTC
CSPSRQNSYEQYF
>TRBJ1-1|.|TRBV7-9|TRBD1
TGTGCCAGCAGCCGGACGACAGGGGGCACTGAAGCTTTCTTT
CASSRTTGGTEAFF
>TRBJ2-7|.|TRBV29-1|.
TGCAGCGGAGGCCGGGAAAGTGGCGAGCAGTACTTC
CSGGRESGEQYF
>TRBJ2-5|.|TRBV5-4|.
TGTGCCAGCAGCTTCTGGACGCAAGAGACCCAGTACTTC
CASSFWTQETQYF
>TRBJ2-3|.|TRBV9|.
TGTGCCAGCAGCGTAGAGGAGCGCCCAGATACGCAGTATTTT
CASSVEERPDTQYF
>TRBJ1-5|.|TRBV6-2/TRBV6-3|.
TGTGCCAGCAGTTACTCGGCGTTTAGCAATCAGCCCCAGCATTTT
CASSYSAFSNQPQHF
>TRBJ2-1|.|TRBV1|.
TGCACCCTCCATGGCGCTCACTCCTACAATGAGCAGTTCTTC
CTLHGAHSYNEQFF
>TRBJ1-6|.|TRBV18|TRBD1
TGTGCCAGCTCCCCCGGGACAGTCCTTTCACCCCTCCACTTT
CASSPGTVLSPLHF
>TRBJ1-1|once|TRBV10-3|.
TGTGCCATCAGTGAGACAACAGACTTGAACACTGAAGCTTTCTTT
CAISETTDLNTEAFF
>TRBJ2-1|.|TRBV19|.
TGTGCCAGTACCTCCCCCCGGGGGGCCTCGGGCTCCTACAATGAGCAGTTCTTC
CASTSPRGASGSYNEQFF
>TRBJ1-1|.|TRBV20-1|TRBD1
TGCAGTGCTAGGGACAGGGAAAAGGGAGCTTTCTTT
CSARDREKGAFF
>TRBJ2-1|.|TRBV28|.
TGTGCCAGCAGTTTACCCGGGCTCGGGTACAATGAGCAGTTCTTC
CASSLPGLGYNEQFF
>TRBJ2-2|.|TRBV7-2|.
TGTGCCAGCAGCTTAGAGGGCCACACCGGGGAGCTGTTTTTT
CASSLEGHTGELFF
>TRBJ1-2|.|TRBV4-1|.
TGCGCCAGCAGCCTACCTTCGGGAAGGGACGGCTACACCTTC
CASSLPSGRDGYTF
>TRBJ1-2|once|TRBV3-1|TRBD1
TGTGCCAGCAGCCGGGACAGCTTGGGAGGCTACACCTTC
CASSRDSLGGYTF
>TRBJ2-1|.|TRBV19|TRBD2
TGTGCCAGTAGTATCGGGGCGGGAGTGACCTACAATGAGCAGTTCTTC
CASSIGAGVTYNEQFF
>TRBJ2-1|.|TRBV28|TRBD2
TGTGCCAGCAGTTTGCGGGGGATATTGGCGGGAGTTTGGTACAATGAGCAGTTCTTC
CASSLRGILAGVWYNEQFF
>TRBJ1-2|.|TRBV12-3/TRBV12-4|TRBD1
TGTGCCAGCAGTAGGACAGGCAACGGCTATGGCTACACCTTC
CASSRTGNGYGYTF
>TRBJ2-6|.|TRBV7-3|.
TGTGCCAGCAGCTCAGACGGGGATGGGGCCAACGTCCTGACTTTC
CASSSDGDGANVLTF
>TRBJ1-1|.|TRBV18|TRBD1
TGTGCCAGCTCACCACGCGGGACAGGAGATACTGAAGCTTTCTTT
CASSPRGTGDTEAFF
>TRBJ2-1|.|TRBV6-2/TRBV6-3|TRBD2
TGTGCCAGCATTAGCCTAGCGGGGGCCCGGGAGCAGTTCTTC
CASISLAGAREQFF
>TRBJ2-7|.|TRBV12-3/TRBV12-4|TRBD1
TGTGCCAGCACTACCTCCGGGACAGGATTCTACGAGCAGTACTTC
CASTTSGTGFYEQYF
>TRBJ2-5|.|TRBV29-1|TRBD1
TGCAGCGTTGAAGATTTTACAGGGGGGACCCAGTACTTC
CSVEDFTGGTQYF
>TRBJ1-6|.|TRBV20-1|.
TGCAGTCTTAAGTCCGGGGGGAACTATAATTCACCCCTCCACTTT
CSLKSGGNYNSPLHF
>TRBJ1-1|.|TRBV3-1|.
TGTGCCAGCAGCCAAGAATCCCGCACTGAAGCTTTCTTT
CASSQESRTEAFF
>TRBJ2-5|.|TRBV29-1|TRBD1
TGCAGCGTGACGACAGGGGGAAGGCAAGAGACCCAGTACTTC
CSVTTGGRQETQYF
>TRBJ2-5|.|TRBV29-1|.
TGCAGCGTTGATAGGGGGACCCAAGAGACCCAGTACTTC
CSVDRGTQETQYF
>TRBJ2-4|.|TRBV5-1|TRBD1
TGCGCCAGCAGCTTGGAGGGGACAGAGAACATTCAGTACTTC
CASSLEGTENIQYF
>TRBJ2-7|.|TRBV24-1|TRBD1
TGTGCCGTAGGACAGGGACCCTACGAGCAGTACTTC
CAVGQGPYEQYF
>TRBJ1-1|.|TRBV20-1|TRBD1
TGCAGTGCCGGGGGGGGACAGGGGGAGACGAGGGGTGCTTTCTTT
CSAGGGQGETRGAFF
>TRBJ2-7|.|TRBV5-1|.
TGCGCCAGCAATTCGGACTACGAGCAGTACTTC
CASNSDYEQYF
>TRBJ1-5|.|TRBV29-1|.
TGCAGCGTCCGTGGTGACAATAGCAATCAGCCCCAGCATTTT
CSVRGDNSNQPQHF
>TRBJ2-1|.|TRBV29-1|.
TGCAGCGTTGGGGGGGTTGAGCAGTTCTTC
CSVGGVEQFF
>TRBJ2-7|.|TRBV3-1|.
TGTGCCAGCAGCCCGATCTTGGGGGCCTACGAGCAGTACTTC
CASSPILGAYEQYF
>TRBJ2-3|.|TRBV7-8|.
TGTGCCAGCAGCTTAGGAGGCTTGGATACGCAGTATTTT
CASSLGGLDTQYF
>TRBJ2-5|.|TRBV20-1|.
TGCAGTGCTACCCCAGGCGGCTCGGGGAAAGAGACCCAGTACTTC
CSATPGGSGKETQYF
>TRBJ2-5|once|TRBV18|.
TGTGCCAGCTCACCAGGGGATCAAGAGACCCAGTACTTC
CASSPGDQETQYF
>TRBJ1-1|.|TRBV20-1|TRBD1
TGCAGTGCGACCGACAGGGGGCGCCGGCGGACTGAAGCTTTCTTT
CSATDRGRRRTEAFF
>TRBJ2-1|.|TRBV7-2|TRBD2
TGTGCCAGCAGCTTTACTAGCGGGATTAATGAGCAGTTCTTC
CASSFTSGINEQFF
>TRBJ1-5|.|TRBV29-1|.
TGCAGCGCTTTGTCGGGGGTCGGCAATCAGCCCCAGCATTTT
CSALSGVGNQPQHF
>TRBJ1-6|.|TRBV20-1|TRBD1
TGCAGTGCTGGAGAACCGGGACAGGGGCAATCACCCCTCCACTTT
CSAGEPGQGQSPLHF
>TRBJ1-5|.|TRBV2|TRBD1
TGTGCCAGCAGTTACCAGGGGGCGCTTAGCAATCAGCCCCAGCATTTT
CASSYQGALSNQPQHF
>TRBJ2-5|.|TRBV13|.
TGTGCCAGCAGCTCCCCGGGCTTTTGGGAGACCCAGTACTTC
CASSSPGFWETQYF
>TRBJ2-1|.|TRBV3-1|TRBD2
TGTGCCAGCAGCCCCGGGGGGGCCTCCTACAATGAGCAGTTCTTC
CASSPGGASYNEQFF
>TRBJ2-1|.|TRBV21-1|.
TGTGCCAGCAGCAAAGAATGTGGTGGGGACAGGTACGGAGATTGCTACAATGAGCAGTTCTTC
CASSKECGGDRYGDCYNEQFF
>TRBJ1-6|.|TRBV3-1|.
TGTGCCAGCAGCCATTTGGTTGCGTCACCCCTCCACTTT
CASSHLVASPLHF
>TRBJ2-1|.|TRBV2|.
TGTGCCAGCAGTGATCAGGGTCTCCAAAATAACGTCGGGTTCTTC
CASSDQGLQNNVGFF